Sequencing of this T cell receptor beta chain was carried out in a study of blood T cell repertoires in COVID-19. Method: immunoSEQ multiplex PCR; TCRdb's copy keeps in-frame clones and lacks some. The sample contains approximately 68,000 clones, around nine tenths of which appear only once. The germline V gene encodes CDR1 LGHDT and CDR2 YNNKEL (reference sequence). Trimming cost V 1 base and J 7 bases, with 12 bases left between them. The CDR3 loop spans 14 amino acids. The clonotype was recovered from a man in his 70s with active or convalescent COVID-19. The chain uses TRBV3-1 (or the pseudogene TRBV3-2) and TRBJ2-3, with a possible D match to TRBD2 (5 bases). The specimen sequenced was peripheral blood. The CDR3 coding sequence is TGTGCCAGCAGCCAAGGGATACTAGTGAATACGCAGTATTTT. It encodes CASSQGILVNTQYF.